The 30 T cell receptor beta chains given below trace back to one sample, sequenced in a study of blood T cell repertoires in COVID-19. Profiling relied on immunoSEQ multiplex PCR, and the TCRdb table lists in-frame clones only, not all of them. The sample lists about 130,000 clones, over 80% seen once, with over 15% in the top ten. The sequenced sample was PBMCs or T cells enriched from blood (not recorded which). Receptor source: a man younger than 45 who had recovered from COVID-19.

The chain is built from TRBV7-9 and TRBJ2-2; 8 positions agree with TRBD2. The trim removed 9 bases at V and 0 bases at J, leaving 6 bases unmatched. The germline gives CDR1 SEHNR, CDR2 FQNEAQ (reference sequence). The CDR3 is made up of 15 amino acids. This CDR3 reads CASVKREPNTGELFF. CDR3 sequence (DNA): TGTGCCAGTGTTAAGCGGGAGCCGAACACCGGGGAGCTGTTTTTT.

The chain employs TRBV19 and TRBJ2-2, with D perhaps TRBD2 (6 bases). The CDR3 contains 15 residues. The V gene's germline CDR1 is LNHDA and CDR2 SQIVND (reference sequence). V was clipped by 3 bases and J by 7 bases, with 15 bases between them. Here the CDR3 DNA reads TGTGCCAGTAGTATCGATACTAGCTTTGGCGGGGAGCTGTTTTTT. It codes for CASSIDTSFGGELFF.

The chain employs TRBV7-9 and TRBJ2-3; no definite D call. Trimming shortened V by 1 base and J by 2 bases, and 13 bases separated the two germline ends. The CDR3 consists of 16 residues. CDR1 SEHNR and CDR2 FQNEAQ come from the germline V gene (reference sequence). The CDR3: CASSLGLAPSTDTQYF. The CDR3 DNA reads TGTGCCAGCAGCTTAGGTCTGGCACCCTCCACAGATACGCAGTATTTT. Looking up the rest from reference TRBV7-9 and TRBJ2-3 gives the full variable domain: DTGVSQNPRHKITKRGQNVTFRCDPISEHNRLYWYRQTLGQGPEFLTYFQNEAQLEKSRLLSDRFSAERPKGSFSTLEIQRTEQGDSAMYLCASSLGLAPSTDTQYFGPGTRLTVL.

This chain joins TRBV21-1 and TRBJ2-5; the DNA was not used to check the table's D call, TRBD1. TRBV21-1 is labeled a pseudogene. This CDR3 comprises 15 residues. CDR3 in amino acids: CASSKGYRGRETQYF. As DNA, the CDR3 is TGTGCCAGCAGCAAAGGATACAGGGGGCGTGAGACCCAGTACTTC.

The gene calls are TRBV6-5 and TRBJ2-1; 9 bases map to TRBD1. The ends lost 9 bases at V and 2 bases at J; junction bases unmatched: 2. Germline V gene lookup returns CDR1 MNHEY and CDR2 SVGAGI. The CDR3 spans 13 residues. The CDR3 nucleotides are TGTGCCAGTAACAGGGGGCCCTACAATGAGCAGTTCTTC. It encodes CASNRGPYNEQFF.

The V call is TRBV6-5, the J call TRBJ2-1; 8 nucleotides match TRBD2. Germline assignment: CDR1 MNHEY and CDR2 SVGAGI. The V segment lost 5 bases and the J segment 6 bases; nucleotides outside the gene matches: 6. There are 14 residues in the CDR3. The DNA for the CDR3 is TGTGCCAGCAGTCCGAGCGGGAGAGGCAATGAGCAGTTCTTC. Translated, it gives CASSPSGRGNEQFF.

The chain has TRBV20-1 and TRBJ1-3; a possible D gene is TRBD1 (6 bases). This CDR3 region has 14 residues. The V gene's germline CDR1 is DFQATT and CDR2 SNEGSKA (reference sequence). Deletions cut 6 bases from V and 0 bases from J, with 12 bases between. Here the CDR3 reads CSASWDNSGNTIYF. CDR3 sequence (DNA): TGCAGTGCGAGTTGGGACAACTCTGGAAACACCATATATTTT.

The chain has TRBV5-8 and TRBJ1-1; D is undetermined. There are 16 residues in the CDR3. The V end lost 3 bases, the J end lost 3 bases, and 18 bases lay between the germline ends. The germline V gene encodes CDR1 SGHTS and CDR2 YDEGEE. Written as DNA, the CDR3 is TGTGCCAGCAGCTCACCGGGAGGGCTCTTGGACACTGAAGCTTTCTTT. Protein: CASSSPGGLLDTEAFF.

The chain uses TRBV9 and TRBJ2-3, with a weak D call TRBD2 (10 bases). The CDR3 loop spans 18 amino acids. In germline, CDR1 is SGDLS, CDR2 YYNGEE. V dropped 0 bases and J dropped 14 bases, with 31 bases sitting between them. The CDR3 DNA reads as TGTGCCAGCAGCGTAGGACAGGGGGTAGTAGCGGGGGGCCCCGCGTTGTATTTT. Protein: CASSVGQGVVAGGPALYF.

The chain has TRBV4-1 and TRBJ2-1; 7 nucleotides agree with TRBD2. This CDR3 comprises 16 residues. After removal of 3 bases from V and 2 bases from J, the junction contained 7 bases not matched to a gene. Germline CDR1 and CDR2: MGHRA and YSYEKL. CDR3 residues: CASSQASSGAYNEQFF. DNA for the CDR3: TGCGCCAGCAGCCAGGCATCTAGCGGAGCCTACAATGAGCAGTTCTTC.

The V call is TRBV19, the J call TRBJ2-5; a possible D gene is TRBD2 (5 bases). V lost 5 bases and J lost 3, with 13 bases in between. Germline V CDR1 and CDR2: LNHDA, SQIVND (reference sequence). The length of the CDR3 is 14 residues. The CDR3 protein is CASSPSRAEETQYF. In DNA, the CDR3 is TGTGCCAGTAGTCCCTCGCGGGCAGAAGAGACCCAGTACTTC.

This clone was seen a few times. The chain carries TRBV11-2 and TRBJ2-5; tentative D call: TRBD1 (6 bases). Trimming removed 2 bases from V and 4 bases from J, with 11 bases in between. The CDR3 is 14 residues long. Germline V gives CDR1 SGHAT, CDR2 FQNNGV. CDR3 sequence: CASSLSRGRETQYF. The CDR3 nucleotides read TGTGCCAGCAGCTTATCCAGGGGTAGAGAGACCCAGTACTTC.

The V gene is TRBV7-2, the J gene TRBJ1-1; TRBD1 matches 7 bases. With V trimmed by 5 bases and J by 3 bases, 9 bases remained unmatched. The CDR3 extends over 15 amino acids. Germline values: CDR1 SGHTA, CDR2 FQGNSA. The CDR3 protein is CASSPWTGGDTEAFF. CDR3 nucleotide sequence: TGTGCCAGCAGCCCTTGGACAGGAGGGGACACTGAAGCTTTCTTT. Looking up the rest from reference TRBV7-2 and TRBJ1-1 gives the full variable domain: GAGVSQSPSNKVTEKGKDVELRCDPISGHTALYWYRQSLGQGLEFLIYFQGNSAPDKSGLPSDRFSAERTGGSVSTLTIQRTQQEDSAVYLCASSPWTGGDTEAFFGQGTRLTVV.

The chain couples TRBV20-1 to TRBJ1-5; D is undetermined. Germline V gives CDR1 DFQATT, CDR2 SNEGSKA (reference sequence). The CDR3 sequence is 15 residues long. Trimming took off 3 bases at V and 3 bases at J, with 15 bases between the two ends. CDR3: CSASFGTNSNQPQHF. The DNA for the CDR3 is TGCAGTGCTAGTTTTGGCACCAATTCCAATCAGCCCCAGCATTTT.

The chain uses TRBV11-2 and TRBJ2-5; a weak D match, TRBD2 (6 bases). Trimming removed 3 bases from V and 1 base from J, with 9 bases in between. This CDR3 is 14 amino acids long. From germline, CDR1 is SGHAT and CDR2 FQNNGV. DNA for the CDR3: TGTGCCAGCAGCTTTCATAGCGGCCAAGAGACCCAGTACTTC. It yields the protein CASSFHSGQETQYF.

V usage is TRBV4-2 and J usage is TRBJ2-5, with D possibly being TRBD2 (7 bases). Germline V gene data show CDR1 as LGHNA and CDR2 as YNFKEQ. The CDR3 is 17 amino acids. Trimming removed 1 base at V and 1 base at J, with 16 bases between. The CDR3 DNA follows: TGTGCCAGCAGCCAAGTGGGAGGGGGGGCCGCCCAAGAGACCCAGTACTTC. The encoded protein is CASSQVGGGAAQETQYF.

This chain joins TRBV19 and TRBJ1-6; D possibly corresponds to TRBD1 (6 bases). This CDR3 is built from 14 residues. V lost 5 bases and J lost 6, with 11 bases in between. CDR1 and CDR2 from the germline V gene are LNHDA and SQIVND (reference sequence). DNA for the CDR3: TGTGCCAGTAGTGGGGGCCTCAGTAATTCACCCCTCCACTTT. Encoded protein: CASSGGLSNSPLHF.

The genes are TRBV19 and TRBJ1-1, with D maybe TRBD1 (6 bases). The CDR3 length is 14 residues. Germline-derived CDR1 and CDR2 are LNHDA and SQIVND (reference sequence). With 5 bases removed from V and 7 bases from J, the gap between germline ends came to 17 bases. CDR3 in amino acids: CASSFPGERVEAFF. The DNA of the CDR3 is TGTGCCAGTAGTTTCCCAGGGGAAAGGGTTGAAGCTTTCTTT.

The chain combines TRBV3-1 (or the pseudogene TRBV3-2) with TRBJ2-1; D remains ambiguous. The V and J ends lost 0 bases and 5 bases respectively, with 11 bases between them. Germline assignment: CDR1 LGHDT and CDR2 YNNKEL (reference sequence). The length of the CDR3 is 15 residues. This chain's CDR3 is CASSQEYLVDNEQFF. The CDR3 DNA reads as TGTGCCAGCAGCCAAGAATATCTAGTTGACAATGAGCAGTTCTTC.

This rearrangement joins TRBV6-1 to TRBJ2-2, with TRBD1 identical over 11 bases. The J segment lost 6 bases and the V segment lost 3 bases, leaving 3 bases of the junction unmatched. CDR1 and CDR2 (germline): MNHNS, SASEGT. CDR3 size: 15 residues. The CDR3 bases are TGTGCCAGCAGTGAGGACAGGGGGCGCGCCGGGGAGCTGTTTTTT. Protein product: CASSEDRGRAGELFF.

V is TRBV6-5 and J is TRBJ1-6, with D perhaps matching TRBD1 (6 bases). In germline, CDR1 is MNHEY, CDR2 SVGAGI. Deletions cut 7 bases from V and 7 bases from J, with 14 bases between. The CDR3 contains 14 residues. CDR3 residues: CASTRQAPNSPLHF. The CDR3 DNA sequence: TGTGCCAGCACCAGACAGGCTCCGAATTCACCCCTCCACTTT.

The J gene is TRBJ2-2, the V gene TRBV5-1; 10 nucleotides align to TRBD2. V was clipped by 5 bases and J by 5 bases; unmatched bases: 6. The germline CDR1 and CDR2 sequences are SGHRS and YFSETQ. CDR3 size: 15 residues. The CDR3 protein is CASRPPGLATGELFF. The CDR3, as DNA: TGCGCCAGCAGACCTCCGGGACTAGCGACCGGGGAGCTGTTTTTT.

This clone was seen more than once but under ten times. The rearrangement links TRBV2 to TRBJ2-1; D unclear. The CDR3 totals 14 residues. V was clipped by 6 bases and J by 6 bases, with 15 bases between them. CDR1 SNHLY and CDR2 FYNNEI come from the germline V gene. The CDR3 DNA reads TGTGCCAGCAGGACCGGGTGGTTGTCCAATGAGCAGTTCTTC. This gives the protein CASRTGWLSNEQFF.

The chain couples TRBV7-9 to TRBJ1-1; 9 positions agree with TRBD1. The CDR3 consists of 17 residues. V lost 0 bases to trimming and J lost 3 bases; unmatched junction nucleotides: 8. Germline CDR1 is SEHNR and CDR2 is FQNEAQ (reference sequence). The CDR3 DNA sequence: TGTGCCAGCAGCTTAGCGCACTCCGGGACAGGGTACACTGAAGCTTTCTTT. The encoded protein is CASSLAHSGTGYTEAFF.

The V call is TRBV6-5, the J call TRBJ1-2; D not certain. Germline loops: CDR1 MNHEY, CDR2 SVGAGI. The V gene lost 6 bases and the J gene lost 7 bases, with 12 bases spanning the gap. The length of the CDR3 is 12 residues. The CDR3 DNA sequence: TGTGCCAGCAGACCCGGCGGCGGTGGCTACACCTTC. It specifies CASRPGGGGYTF.

The chain links TRBV28 to TRBJ1-1; D unresolved. Trimming removed 2 bases from V and 4 bases from J, with 11 bases in between. The CDR3 has 14 residues. Germline assignment: CDR1 MDHEN and CDR2 SYDVKM. The chain's CDR3 is CASSLRAGGTEAFF. The CDR3 DNA reads as TGTGCCAGCAGTTTAAGAGCGGGCGGCACTGAAGCTTTCTTT.

The chain carries TRBV2 and TRBJ2-3; a possible D gene is TRBD1 (6 bases). The ends were cut back, 10 bases at V and 2 bases at J, with 16 bases in the middle. The CDR3 loop spans 14 amino acids. The V gene's germline CDR1 is SNHLY and CDR2 FYNNEI. The CDR3 bases are TGTGCCATCCCTGGGGGCGCTGCCACAGATACGCAGTATTTT. Translating gives CAIPGGAATDTQYF.

The chain employs TRBV6-4 and TRBJ1-1; D uncertain. The V gene lost 3 bases and the J gene lost 3 bases, with 8 bases spanning the gap. The CDR3 sequence is 13 residues long. From germline, CDR1 is MRHNA and CDR2 SNTAGT. Written as DNA, the CDR3 is TGTGCCAGCAGTGAGACTGATCACACTGAAGCTTTCTTT. It specifies CASSETDHTEAFF.

A note on this clone: The junction departs from germline at one end; a sequencing error may be responsible. The chain has TRBV7-7 and TRBJ2-5, with 11 nucleotides matching TRBD2. Germline CDR1 and CDR2: SSHAT and FNYEAQ (reference sequence). The CDR3 sequence is 16 residues long. The CDR3 coding sequence is TGTGCTAGCAGCCAGGGCCTAGCGGGGGGCCGGGAGACCCAGTACTTC. This gives the protein CASSQGLAGGRETQYF.

The rearrangement joins TRBV14 to TRBJ1-1, with a tentative D call TRBD1 (6 bases). In germline, CDR1 is SGHDN, CDR2 FVKESK. V gave up 5 bases and J gave up 5 bases, with 18 bases separating them. This CDR3 has 15 amino acids. DNA of the CDR3: TGTGCCAGCAGCGACCCCGGGACAACGGGAACTGAAGCTTTCTTT. Its protein is CASSDPGTTGTEAFF.